Following are 8 T cell receptor beta chains from one sample sequenced in a study of shared clonotypes between healthy human individuals. Terminally differentiated effector memory CD45RA+ cells were left out of the naive CD8 fraction, which was CD45RO-negative and positively selected for CCR7. The protocol was immunoSEQ multiplex PCR, while the TCRdb copy is restricted to in-frame clones and leaves out a portion. The sample lists 2 million to 2.5 million clones, approximately 95% occurring once. The source material was naive CD8+ T cells sorted from blood. The receptor source for this set is a man aged 18-30 years in good health.

This clone is a singleton in its sample. V gene TRBV21-1 combines with J gene TRBJ2-7; the table's D call of TRBD2 was not tested on the DNA. TRBV21-1 is flagged as a pseudogene. The CDR3 extends over 19 amino acids. The CDR3 bases are TGTGCCAGCAGGTCCGGGACTAGCGGAGCACTATATCCTTTCCTCGGGCAGTACTTC. It is translated as CASRSGTSGALYPFLGQYF.

The gene calls are TRBV7-2 and TRBJ2-7, with D tentatively TRBD2 (6 bases). V shed 3 bases and J shed 0 bases, with 15 bases lying between them. Looked up from germline, CDR1 is SGHTA and CDR2 is FQGNSA. The length of the CDR3 is 16 residues. This chain's CDR3 is CASSFSVGGSSYEQYF. The CDR3 coding sequence is TGTGCCAGCAGCTTCTCAGTTGGAGGGAGCTCCTACGAGCAGTACTTC.

The V gene is TRBV29-1, the J gene TRBJ2-7, with 13 bases matching TRBD2. The CDR3 totals 15 residues. Germline lookup yields CDR1 SQVTM and CDR2 ANQGSEA. Trimming at V came to 6 bases and at J to 3 bases, leaving 8 bases not matched to a gene. In nucleotides, the CDR3 is TGCAGCGTAGCGGGACTAGCGGGATCTCACTACGAGCAGTACTTC. Translation: CSVAGLAGSHYEQYF.

With respect to this clone: The sample carries other DNA sequences with the same CDR3. V usage is TRBV6-1 and J usage is TRBJ1-5, with a weak D call TRBD1 (5 bases). The V end lost 2 bases, the J end lost 0 bases, and 11 bases lay between the germline ends. The length of the CDR3 is 16 residues. CDR1 MNHNS and CDR2 SASEGT come from the germline V gene. Here the CDR3 reads CASSEFRGPSNQPQHF. Here the CDR3 DNA reads TGTGCCAGCAGTGAATTTAGGGGACCTAGCAATCAGCCCCAGCATTTT.

With respect to this clone: The sample carries other DNA sequences with the same CDR3. V and J are TRBV5-6 and TRBJ2-7; D possibly corresponds to TRBD1 (6 bases). Per germline, CDR1 SGHDT and CDR2 YYEEEE. The CDR3 extends over 13 amino acids. Trimming shortened V by 5 bases and J by 4 bases, and 13 bases separated the two germline ends. Written as DNA, the CDR3 is TGTGCCAGCAGTTCCGGGACACCTTACGAGCAGTACTTC. Protein product: CASSSGTPYEQYF.

The chain links TRBV28 to TRBJ2-5; 7 bases are a match to TRBD1. The junction had 5 bases not matched to a gene; V was cut back by 5 bases and J by 5 bases. Germline assignment: CDR1 MDHEN and CDR2 SYDVKM. The CDR3 covers 13 residues. The CDR3 loop is CASSTGQVETQYF. The CDR3 nucleotides read TGTGCCAGCAGTACCGGACAGGTTGAGACCCAGTACTTC.

CDR3 in DNA: TGTGCCAGCAGTTTTTCTAGCGGAGATACGCAGTATTTT. Its protein product is CASSFSSGDTQYF. This chain links TRBV27 with TRBJ2-3; 7 bases line up with TRBD2. The V segment lost 3 bases and the J segment 5 bases; nucleotides outside the gene matches: 2. The CDR3 is made up of 13 amino acids. Per germline, CDR1 MNHEY and CDR2 SMNVEV (reference sequence).

The V and J genes are TRBV11-3 and TRBJ1-3; TRBD1 agrees at 9 bases. J was trimmed by 5 bases and V by 5 bases; bases with no gene match: 16. CDR1 and CDR2 (germline): SGHNT, YENEEA. The CDR3 spans 18 residues. CDR3 region: CASSPPPGQGYRRNTIYF. In DNA, the CDR3 is TGTGCCAGCAGCCCCCCACCGGGACAGGGTTATCGTCGAAACACCATATATTTT.